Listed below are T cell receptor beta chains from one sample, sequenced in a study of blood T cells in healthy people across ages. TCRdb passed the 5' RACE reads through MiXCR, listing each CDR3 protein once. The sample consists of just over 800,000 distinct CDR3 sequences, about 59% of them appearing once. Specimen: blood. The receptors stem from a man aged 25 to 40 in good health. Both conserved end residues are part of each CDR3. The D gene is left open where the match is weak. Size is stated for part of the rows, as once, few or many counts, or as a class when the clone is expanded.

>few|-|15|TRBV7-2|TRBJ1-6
TGTGCCAGCAGCCCACGGGCAGGGGATAATTCACCCCTCCACTTT
CASSPRAGDNSPLHF
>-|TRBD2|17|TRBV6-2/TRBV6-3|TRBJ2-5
TGTGCCAGCAGTTACGGTGGGAAGGTAGCGGGGTTGGAGACCCAGTACTTC
CASSYGGKVAGLETQYF
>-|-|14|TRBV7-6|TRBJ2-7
TGTGCCAGCAGCCGGGCTACAGGGTCTGGCGAGCAGTACTTC
CASSRATGSGEQYF
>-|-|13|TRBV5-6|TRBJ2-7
TGTGCCAGCAGCTTGGACCCCCAGTCCGAGCAGTACTTC
CASSLDPQSEQYF
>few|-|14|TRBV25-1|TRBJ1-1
TGTGCCAGCAGTGAATGGGGCATGAACACTGAAGCTTTCTTT
CASSEWGMNTEAFF
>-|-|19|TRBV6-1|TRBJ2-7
TGTGCCAGCAGGCGTTTACCACAAGGGAGTCCAAGAGGGCTATACGAGCAGTACTTC
CASRRLPQGSPRGLYEQYF
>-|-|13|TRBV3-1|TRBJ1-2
TGTGCCAGCAGCCAAGAAGAAAGGGCCGGCTACACCTTC
CASSQEERAGYTF
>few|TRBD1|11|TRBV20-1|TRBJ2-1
TGCAGTGCTGCGGACAGGAATGAGCAGTTCTTC
CSAADRNEQFF
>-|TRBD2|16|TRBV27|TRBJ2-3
TGTGCCAGCAGTTCCCGACTAGCGGGGAAAACAGATACGCAGTATTTT
CASSSRLAGKTDTQYF
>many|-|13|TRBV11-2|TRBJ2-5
TGTGCCAGCAGCTTTCAGTACCAAGAGACCCAGTACTTC
CASSFQYQETQYF
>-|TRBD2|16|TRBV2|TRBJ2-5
TGTGCCAGCAGTGGGCTGACTAGCTCGGAGGGAGAGACCCAGTACTTC
CASSGLTSSEGETQYF
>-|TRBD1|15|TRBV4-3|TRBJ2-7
TGCGCCAGCAGCCGAGAGACAGGGCGGGCCCACGAGCAGTACTTC
CASSRETGRAHEQYF
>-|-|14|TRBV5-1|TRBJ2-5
TGCGCCAGCAGCACCGGACACCCCCAAGAGACCCAGTACTTC
CASSTGHPQETQYF
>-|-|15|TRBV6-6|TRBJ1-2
TGTGCCAGCAGTCCCCCCGGGGCAGCTAACTATGGCTACACCTTC
CASSPPGAANYGYTF
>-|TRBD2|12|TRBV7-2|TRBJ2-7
TGTGCCAGCAGCTTGGATGGGAGGGGTTGGTACTTC
CASSLDGRGWYF
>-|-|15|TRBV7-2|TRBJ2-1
TGTGCCAGCAGCCGTGGGCTCACGTCCTACAATGAGCAGTTCTTC
CASSRGLTSYNEQFF
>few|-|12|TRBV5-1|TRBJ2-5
TGCGCCAGCAGCTTGGATGTGGAGACCCAGTACTTC
CASSLDVETQYF
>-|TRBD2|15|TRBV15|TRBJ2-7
TGTGCCACCAGCACCCGACTAGCGGGGGCCTACGAGCAGTACTTC
CATSTRLAGAYEQYF
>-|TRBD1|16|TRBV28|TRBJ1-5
TGTGCCAGCAGCAGCCCCGACAGGGGACCAAATCAGCCCCAGCATTTT
CASSSPDRGPNQPQHF
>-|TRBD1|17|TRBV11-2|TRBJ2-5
TGTGCCAGCAGCTTCAACCTCGACTGGGACAGGGAAGAGACCCAGTACTTC
CASSFNLDWDREETQYF
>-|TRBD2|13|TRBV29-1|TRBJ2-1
TGCAGCGAATCTAGCGGGGGGTACAATGAGCAGTTCTTC
CSESSGGYNEQFF
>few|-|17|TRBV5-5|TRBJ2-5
TGTGCCAGCAGCCCTCCAGGGGGGAGCGGGGTCCAAGAGACCCAGTACTTC
CASSPPGGSGVQETQYF
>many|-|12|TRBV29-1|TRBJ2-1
TGCAGCGTTGGAGGGGGGTACAATGAGCAGTTCTTC
CSVGGGYNEQFF
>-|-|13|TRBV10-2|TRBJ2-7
TGCGCCAGCAGTGTACAGGAGAAACGCGAGCAGTACTTC
CASSVQEKREQYF
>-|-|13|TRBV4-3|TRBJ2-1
TGCGCCAGCAGCCTCTACCTTGCCGATGAGCAGTTCTTC
CASSLYLADEQFF
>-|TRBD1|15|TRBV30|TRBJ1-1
TGTGCCTGGAGTACTACAGGGGAAGGTTACACTGAAGCTTTCTTT
CAWSTTGEGYTEAFF
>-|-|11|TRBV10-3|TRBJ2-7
TGTGCCATCAGGGCCTCCTACGAGCAGTACTTC
CAIRASYEQYF
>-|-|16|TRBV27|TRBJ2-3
TGTGCCAGCAGTTTATCGGTCAGCCTGGACGCAGATACGCAGTATTTT
CASSLSVSLDADTQYF
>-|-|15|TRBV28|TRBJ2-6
TGTGCCAGCAGTCCCCTAGATTCTGGGGCCAACGTCCTGACTTTC
CASSPLDSGANVLTF
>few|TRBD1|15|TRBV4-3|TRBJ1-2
TGCGCCAGCAGCCAAAGCCGGGACAGAAAATATGGCTACACCTTC
CASSQSRDRKYGYTF
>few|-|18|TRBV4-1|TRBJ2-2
TGCGCCAGCAGCCAAGATCAAGCCGGGGCCCCGAACACCGGGGAGCTGTTTTTT
CASSQDQAGAPNTGELFF
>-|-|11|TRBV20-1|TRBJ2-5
TGCAGTGCCAGAAGTCCCCCGACCCAGTACTTC
CSARSPPTQYF
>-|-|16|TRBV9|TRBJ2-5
TGTGCCAGCAGCGTAGTTGGAGGGGGGACGCAAGAGACCCAGTACTTC
CASSVVGGGTQETQYF
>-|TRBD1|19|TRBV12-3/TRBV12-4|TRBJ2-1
TGTGCCAGCAGTGTCCCATACAGGGGGGTCGGGTCTATCTACAATGAGCAGTTCTTC
CASSVPYRGVGSIYNEQFF
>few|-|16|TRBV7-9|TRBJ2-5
TGTGCCAGCAGCCCCGGGACCACCGACATAAAAGAGACCCAGTACTTC
CASSPGTTDIKETQYF
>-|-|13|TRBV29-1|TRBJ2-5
TGCAGCGACGCCGGGACACCCGAAGAGACCCAGTACTTC
CSDAGTPEETQYF
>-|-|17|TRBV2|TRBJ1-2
TGTGCCAGCAGTGAATTGCGAACAGGGTCTATAGACGTACGCTACACCTTC
CASSELRTGSIDVRYTF
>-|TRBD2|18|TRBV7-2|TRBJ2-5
TGTGCCAGCAGCCCCCCCCTAAGACTAGCGGGGATGCAAGAGACCCAGTACTTC
CASSPPLRLAGMQETQYF
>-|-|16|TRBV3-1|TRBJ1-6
TGTGCCAGCAGCCAAGGTTTGGCTCAGGGTAATTCACCCCTCCACTTT
CASSQGLAQGNSPLHF
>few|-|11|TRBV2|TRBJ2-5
TGTGCCAGCAATTATGAAGAGACCCAGTACTTC
CASNYEETQYF
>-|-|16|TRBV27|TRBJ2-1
TGTGCCAGCAGTTTGGTTGGGGGGCGTAGAAACAATGAGCAGTTCTTC
CASSLVGGRRNNEQFF
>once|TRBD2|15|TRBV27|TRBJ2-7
TGTACCAGCAGTTTAAAAGCGGGGCACTCCTACGAGCAGTACTTC
CTSSLKAGHSYEQYF
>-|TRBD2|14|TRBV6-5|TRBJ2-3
TGTGCCAGCAGTAGACTAGCCCGCACAGATACGCAGTATTTT
CASSRLARTDTQYF